The TCR delta chain under discussion was sequenced for a study of Vδ1+ human thymocytes. Regarding the study as a whole: Highly polyclonal TRG and TRD repertoires with Gaussian CDR3 length distributions appeared in thymus.

Sequences come from RNA converted to cDNA by reverse transcription. CDR3 amplicons came from multiplex PCR with pooled V-gene forward and constant-region reverse primers. TCRdb re-processed the multiplex PCR reads using CATT. Of tens of thousands of delta-chain clones in the sample, 25% to 30% are singletons; the top ten hold more than 1.5%. A remark on this clone: As yet, its antigen is unknown.

The CDR3 runs to 17 residues. Per germline, CDR1 TSWWSYY and CDR2 QGS. Trimming cost V 0 bases and J 6 bases, with 20 bases left between them. The sequence came from a boy under two years old who had congenital heart surgery. The chain recombines TRDV1 with TRDJ1, with D hard to call. Input material: Vdelta1+ gamma-delta thymocytes from the thymus. The subset is: FACS-sorted CD3+ TCRalphabeta- TCRVdelta1+ TCRVdelta2- thymocytes. The DNA for the CDR3 is TGTGCTCTTGGGGAACTTGTTCGTCACCCAAGTGATAATAAACTCATCTTT. Translating it yields CALGELVRHPSDNKLIF.